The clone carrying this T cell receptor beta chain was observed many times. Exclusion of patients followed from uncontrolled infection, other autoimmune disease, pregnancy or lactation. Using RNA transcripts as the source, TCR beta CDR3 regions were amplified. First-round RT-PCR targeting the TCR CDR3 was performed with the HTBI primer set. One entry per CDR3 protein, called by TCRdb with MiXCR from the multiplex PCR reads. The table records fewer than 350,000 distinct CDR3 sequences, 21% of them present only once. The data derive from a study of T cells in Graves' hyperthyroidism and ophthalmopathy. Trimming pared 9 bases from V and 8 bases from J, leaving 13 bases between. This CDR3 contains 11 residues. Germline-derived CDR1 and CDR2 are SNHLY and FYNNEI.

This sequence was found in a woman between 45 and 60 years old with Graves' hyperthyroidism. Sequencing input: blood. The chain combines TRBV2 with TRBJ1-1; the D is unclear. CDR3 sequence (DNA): TGTGCCAGTAACCTGGTGGGGGAAGCTTTCTTT. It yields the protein CASNLVGEAFF.